Given below is one T cell receptor (beta chain) in context. Its antigen is still unknown. This CDR3 comprises 15 residues. With V trimmed by 2 bases and J by 3 bases, 3 bases remained unmatched. Per the germline V gene, CDR1 is WNHNN and CDR2 is SYGVQD (reference sequence). This entry comes from a study of cytomegalovirus exposure and HLA in healthy donors. The PCR had 60 Vbeta and 13 Jbeta primers. Under the authors' procedure: In a later analysis, the count reached 82 million or so unique TCR beta chains, with roughly 9.9 million shared. Some clones are missing from TCRdb's copy, which holds only in-frame ones; the method was immunoSEQ multiplex PCR. V and J calls and clone size follow that table, whereas D and trimming were derived from the DNA. The sample lists about 110,000 clones, 65% to 80% occurring once. Notes on the study in general: The authors later found HLA-associated TCR beta chains more clonally expanded than equally common others. A classifier reportedly called cytomegalovirus status with high sensitivity and specificity. Researchers counted roughly 160 TCR beta chains as cytomegalovirus-associated.

The chain links TRBV10-1 to TRBJ2-5, with TRBD2 matching 10 bases. Sequencing input: PBMCs. This TCR derives from a woman aged 40 to 49 in good health and CMV-seronegative. CDR3 protein: CASSEGLAGEETQYF. DNA for the CDR3: TGCGCCAGCAGTGAGGGCCTAGCGGGAGAAGAGACCCAGTACTTC.